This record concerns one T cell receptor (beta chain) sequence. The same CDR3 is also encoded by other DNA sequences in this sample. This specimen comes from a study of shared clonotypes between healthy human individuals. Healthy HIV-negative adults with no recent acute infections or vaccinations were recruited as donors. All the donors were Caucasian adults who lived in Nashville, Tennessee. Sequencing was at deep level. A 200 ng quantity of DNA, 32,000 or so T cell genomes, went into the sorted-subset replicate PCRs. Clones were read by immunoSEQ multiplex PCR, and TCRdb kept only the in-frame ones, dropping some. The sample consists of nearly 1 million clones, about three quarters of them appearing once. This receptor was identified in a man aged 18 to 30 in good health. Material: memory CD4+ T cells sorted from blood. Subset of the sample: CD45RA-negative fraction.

The CDR3 loop reads CASSYSRHGYGYTF. The CDR3 DNA reads TGTGCCAGCAGTTACTCGCGTCACGGCTATGGCTACACCTTC. This sequence joins TRBV6-5 and TRBJ1-2; no reliable D call. The CDR3 totals 14 residues. Germline loops: CDR1 MNHEY, CDR2 SVGAGI. V gave up 0 bases and J gave up 4 bases, with 9 bases separating them.